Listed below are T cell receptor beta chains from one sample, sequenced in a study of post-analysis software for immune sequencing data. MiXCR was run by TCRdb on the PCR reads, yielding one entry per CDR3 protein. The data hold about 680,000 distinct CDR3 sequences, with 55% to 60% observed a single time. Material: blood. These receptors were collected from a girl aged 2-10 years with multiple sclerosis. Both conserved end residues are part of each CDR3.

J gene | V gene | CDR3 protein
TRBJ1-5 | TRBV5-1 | CASSLETGGQPQHF
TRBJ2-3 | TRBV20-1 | CSARGRGYTDTQYF
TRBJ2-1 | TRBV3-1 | CASSPNPALAGVYNEQFF
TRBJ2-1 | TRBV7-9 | CASSLGASPRNEQFF
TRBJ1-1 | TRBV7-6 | CASSLAGEVFF
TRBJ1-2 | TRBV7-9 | CASSPSTVANYGYTF
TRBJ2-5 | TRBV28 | CASRTGGGGTQYF
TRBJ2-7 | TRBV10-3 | CAIRTPSGLGYEQYF
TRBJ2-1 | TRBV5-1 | CASSGETGLGNEQFF
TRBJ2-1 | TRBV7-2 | CASSFTSGGARNEQFF
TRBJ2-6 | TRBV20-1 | CSARGYGANVLTF
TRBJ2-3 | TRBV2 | CASSEVGGDTQYF
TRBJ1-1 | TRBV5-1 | CASSVGQNEAFF
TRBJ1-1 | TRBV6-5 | CASSWRGETWRTEAFF
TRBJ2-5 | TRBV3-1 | CASSQDRGRGTQYF
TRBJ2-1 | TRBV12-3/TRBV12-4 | CASTSTGYNEQFF